Below, 23 T cell receptor beta chains from the same sample are listed, as sequenced in a study of T cells in women clearing cervical HPV infection. Here immunoSEQ multiplex PCR was the method, and the copy in TCRdb shows in-frame clones only, minus some. The sample data list 48,000 or so clones. The sample was blood buffy coat. The receptors were sampled from a woman aged 18-70 years with a cervical HPV16 infection that either progressed to CIN3+ or cleared (not recorded which).

Worth noting for this clone: The read falls 3 residues short of the CDR3 end, and the missing part is taken from the germline J gene. The chain joins TRBV7-8 to TRBJ2-7; 10 positions agree with TRBD2. With 6 bases clipped from V and 2 bases from J, the junction kept 4 bases outside the gene matches. Germline lookup yields CDR1 SGHVS and CDR2 FQNEAQ. The CDR3 contains 14 residues. The CDR3 loop is CASSPTSGAYEQYF. The CDR3 DNA, read in part, is TGTGCCAGCAGTCCCACTAGCGGGGCCTACGAG.

Comment on this clone: The DNA ends 3 residues before the CDR3 does, and the rest of the CDR3 is filled in from the germline J gene. The chain combines TRBV12-3 or TRBV12-4 with TRBJ1-4; no definite D call. The CDR3 runs 11 residues. Incomplete CDR3 DNA: TGTGCCAGCAGTAGATACTCGGAA. Translated, it gives CASSRYSE. In full, the CDR3 reads CASSRYSELFF.

A note on this clone: The read finishes 3 residues shy of the CDR3 end, and the germline J gene is used to complete it. This chain joins TRBV20-1 and TRBJ2-7; D is possibly TRBD1 (5 bases). V shed 3 bases and J shed 1 base, with 16 bases lying between them. The CDR3 covers 15 residues. From germline, CDR1 is DFQATT and CDR2 SNEGSKA (reference sequence). The CDR3 loop reads CSARSLTAGSYEQYF. The DNA read from the CDR3 is TGCAGTGCTAGGTCCTTGACAGCAGGTTCCTACGAG.

A remark on this clone: The read ends 3 residues before the CDR3 terminus; that terminus is restored from the germline J gene. V gene TRBV7-9 combines with J gene TRBJ2-7, with TRBD2 identical over 9 bases. V trimming: 2 bases; J trimming: 4 bases; junction bases outside the gene matches: 6. CDR1 is SEHNR and CDR2 is FQNEAQ in the germline V gene (reference sequence). CDR3 length: 15 amino acids. CDR3 amino acids: CASSLYAGGQYEQYF. The DNA read from the CDR3 is TGTGCCAGCAGCTTATATGCGGGGGGGCAGTACGAG.

Details on this clone: The CDR3 extends 3 residues past the end of the read, so its final part is completed from the germline J gene. The chain joins TRBV7-9 to TRBJ2-1; D is unclear. Germline CDR1 and CDR2: SEHNR and FQNEAQ (reference sequence). CDR3 length: 12 amino acids. Between the trimmed V and J ends, which lost 3 bases and 6 bases, there was a span of 6 bases. This chain's CDR3 is CASSFSLNEQFF. The DNA read from the CDR3 is TGTGCCAGCAGCTTTTCCCTCAATGAG.

About this clone itself: The read comes to an end 3 residues before the CDR3 does, leaving the germline J gene to fill in the end. The rearrangement links TRBV20-1 to TRBJ2-1, with 7 bases fitting TRBD2. Germline V lookup: CDR1 DFQATT, CDR2 SNEGSKA (reference sequence). The CDR3 totals 15 residues. With V trimmed by 1 base and J by 3 bases, 6 bases remained unmatched. The sequenced CDR3 bases are TGCAGTGCTAGAGTCGGCGGGGGTAACTACAATGAG. This codes for CSARVGGGNYNE. The CDR3 in its entirety is CSARVGGGNYNEQFF.

On this clone itself: The sequence runs out 3 residues before the end of the CDR3; the remainder is reconstructed from the germline J gene. This chain joins TRBV30 and TRBJ2-6; D remains ambiguous. The length of the CDR3 is 18 residues. Trimming removed 0 bases from V and 0 bases from J, with 15 bases in between. Germline V gene data show CDR1 as GTSNPN and CDR2 as SVGIG (reference sequence). This CDR3 reads CAWSVRQALSSGANVLTF. The CDR3 bases that were read are TGTGCCTGGAGTGTACGGCAGGCGCTTAGCTCTGGGGCCAACGTC.

As concerns this clone: From the germline J gene comes the end of the CDR3, since the read stops 3 residues before it. The V and J genes are TRBV20-1 and TRBJ2-1; the match to TRBD2 covers 8 bases. V shed 3 bases, J shed 6 bases, and the junction held 10 bases outside the gene matches. Germline V lookup: CDR1 DFQATT, CDR2 SNEGSKA (reference sequence). This CDR3 has 15 amino acids. The CDR3 spells CSARGGSGVVNEQFF. Partial CDR3 DNA: TGCAGTGCTAGGGGGGGTAGCGGGGTGGTCAATGAG.

For this clone: The CDR3 end falls 3 residues outside the read, so it is completed with the germline J gene. The chain employs TRBV6-4 and TRBJ1-1, with D hard to call. The germline V gene encodes CDR1 MRHNA and CDR2 SNTAGT. The CDR3 consists of 13 residues. Trimming stripped 2 bases from V and 6 bases from J, with 10 bases between. The CDR3 bases that were read are TGTGCCAGCAGTGACGGAAAAGGGTCTGAA. Its protein is CASSDGKGSE. The entire CDR3 reads CASSDGKGSEAFF.

On this clone itself: The CDR3 end is not reached by the read, which stops 3 residues before it; the germline J gene fills it in. The V gene is TRBV5-4, the J gene TRBJ2-7; 10 bases agree with TRBD1. This CDR3 has 15 residues. Germline V gene sequence: CDR1 SGHNT, CDR2 YYREEE (reference sequence). The V and J ends lost 3 bases and 4 bases, in that order; junction bases with no gene match: 7. This CDR3 is CASSSMPGQGYEQYF. The part of the CDR3 DNA that was read is TGTGCCAGCAGCTCCATGCCGGGACAGGGGTACGAG.

As concerns this clone: The CDR3 extends 3 residues past the end of the read, so its final part is completed from the germline J gene. The J gene is TRBJ2-1, the V gene TRBV6-2 or TRBV6-3; D gene unclear. Trimming cost V 6 bases and J 7 bases, with 7 bases left between them. The CDR3 is 11 amino acids. The germline V gene encodes CDR1 MNHEY and CDR2 SVGEGT. Partial CDR3 DNA: TGTGCCAGCAGCTCCCTTAATGAG. It codes for CASSSLNE. The whole CDR3 sequence reads CASSSLNEQFF.

By frequency, this clone is medium-sized. Coverage ceases 3 residues before the CDR3 finishes, and the germline J gene fills in the end. The chain combines TRBV20-1 with TRBJ2-4; 12 bases align to TRBD2. The germline CDR1 and CDR2 sequences are DFQATT and SNEGSKA (reference sequence). The CDR3 consists of 19 residues. Losses at the gene ends were 1 base for V and 1 base for J; bases not matched to a gene: 11. The CDR3 is CSARVLAGGPWGAKNIQYF. The covered CDR3 bases are TGCAGTGCTAGAGTCCTAGCGGGAGGGCCGTGGGGGGCCAAAAACATT.

In the case of this clone: Coverage ceases 3 residues before the CDR3 finishes, and the germline J gene fills in the end. The chain carries TRBV18 and TRBJ2-7, with D unresolved. V dropped 10 bases and J dropped 6 bases, with 13 bases sitting between them. The CDR3 extends over 11 amino acids. The V gene's germline CDR1 is KGHSH and CDR2 LQKENI. This chain's CDR3 is CATINKGEQYF. CDR3 DNA (partial): TGTGCCACCATAAATAAGGGCGAG. Drawing the rest from reference TRBV18 and TRBJ2-7, the complete variable domain is NAGVMQNPRHLVRRRGQEARLRCSPMKGHSHVYWYRQLPEEGLKFMVYLQKENIIDESGMPKERFSAEFPKEGPSILRIQQVVRGDSAAYFCATINKGEQYFGPGTRLTVT.

Comments on this clone: The observed sequence ends 3 residues before the CDR3 terminus, with the missing tail filled in from the germline J gene. The chain uses TRBV18 and TRBJ2-2, with no clear D. V lost 6 bases to trimming and J lost 0 bases, with 8 bases between them. Germline lookup yields CDR1 KGHSH and CDR2 LQKENI. CDR3 length: 14 residues. CDR3: CASSVTTNTGELFF. The CDR3 bases that were read are TGTGCCAGCTCCGTAACAACGAACACCGGGGAG.

Turning to this clone: The read terminates 3 residues ahead of where the CDR3 ends, so the germline J gene completes it. V usage is TRBV20-1 and J usage is TRBJ2-1; D remains ambiguous. The germline V gene encodes CDR1 DFQATT and CDR2 SNEGSKA (reference sequence). Trimming pared 0 bases from V and 4 bases from J, leaving 10 bases between. This CDR3 is 14 amino acids long. The covered CDR3 bases are TGCAGTGCTAGAGATGAGATCCAGTACAATGAG. This codes for CSARDEIQYNE. Given in full, the CDR3 is CSARDEIQYNEQFF.

A word on this clone: The CDR3 end falls 3 residues outside the read, so it is completed with the germline J gene. This chain connects TRBV14 to TRBJ2-7; D gene ambiguous. The CDR3 length is 14 residues. V was trimmed by 4 bases and J by 2 bases, leaving 12 bases between them. Germline CDR1 and CDR2: SGHDN and FVKESK. The sequenced CDR3 bases are TGTGCCAGCAGCCCTCAAAAGGGCCCCTACGAG. The encoded protein is CASSPQKGPYE. The whole CDR3 protein is CASSPQKGPYEQYF.

Worth noting for this clone: Read coverage stops 3 residues before the CDR3 terminus; the germline J gene supplies the remainder. The chain links TRBV19 to TRBJ2-7, with D maybe TRBD2 (6 bases). V lost 5 bases and J 0 bases, leaving 11 bases between the germline ends. Germline lookup yields CDR1 LNHDA and CDR2 SQIVND (reference sequence). CDR3 length equals 14 residues. CDR3 bases read: TGTGCCAGTAGTGAGCGGGCCTTCTCCTACGAG. Residues: CASSERAFSYE. The full CDR3 protein reads CASSERAFSYEQYF.

With regard to this clone: Coverage ceases 3 residues before the CDR3 finishes, and the germline J gene fills in the end. The J gene is TRBJ2-7, the V gene TRBV7-8; perhaps D is TRBD1 or TRBD2 (6 bases each). The CDR3 is 15 residues long. Trimming left V 3 bases short and J 3 bases short, with 15 bases between. Germline CDR1 is SGHVS and CDR2 is FQNEAQ. The chain's CDR3 is CASSLMRDTIYEQYF. CDR3 DNA (partial): TGTGCCAGCAGCTTGATGCGGGACACTATCTACGAG.

Comment on this clone: The CDR3 end is not reached by the read, which stops 3 residues before it; the germline J gene fills it in. The chain links TRBV30 to TRBJ1-2; D is perhaps TRBD1 (5 bases). Germline V gene sequence: CDR1 GTSNPN, CDR2 SVGIG (reference sequence). The CDR3 runs to 12 residues. Incomplete CDR3 DNA: TGTGCCTGTCCGTTCAGGGCTGGAGGC. As protein: CACPFRAGG. The full CDR3 sequence reads CACPFRAGGYTF.

CDR3 sequence reads: CASSLGVLDNSPLHF. CDR3 DNA, as far as it was read: TGCGCCAGCAGCTTGGGGGTCCTAGATAATTCACCC. V usage is TRBV5-1 and J usage is TRBJ1-6; D is unresolved. The DNA ends 3 residues before the CDR3 does, and the rest of the CDR3 is filled in from the germline J gene. V lost 0 bases, J lost 5 bases, and 9 bases lay in between. Germline V gene data show CDR1 as SGHRS and CDR2 as YFSETQ. The CDR3 consists of 15 residues.

As for this clone: Read coverage stops 3 residues before the CDR3 terminus; the germline J gene supplies the remainder. The chain is built from TRBV7-3 and TRBJ1-1; D gene ambiguous. Germline CDR1 is SGHTA and CDR2 is FQGTGA. Trimming pared 2 bases from V and 2 bases from J, leaving 6 bases between. The CDR3 loop spans 13 amino acids. CDR3 in amino acids: CASSLERNTEAFF. The part of the CDR3 DNA that was read is TGTGCCAGCAGCTTAGAGCGAAACACTGAA.

Worth noting for this clone: The CDR3 extends 3 residues past the end of the read, so its final part is completed from the germline J gene. J is TRBJ1-5 and V is TRBV19; the D is unclear. CDR1 LNHDA and CDR2 SQIVND come from the germline V gene (reference sequence). The V end was cut by 3 bases, the J end by 0 bases, with 12 bases between. The CDR3 is 16 residues long. The CDR3 sequence: CASSMGGIYSNQPQHF. The CDR3 bases that were read are TGTGCCAGTAGTATGGGCGGGATTTATAGCAATCAGCCC.

In regard to this clone: The CDR3 end is not reached by the read, which stops 3 residues before it; the germline J gene fills it in. The J gene is TRBJ2-3, the V gene TRBV7-2, with 7 bases lining up with TRBD2. CDR1 SGHTA and CDR2 FQGNSA come from the germline V gene. This CDR3 spans 15 amino acids. Trimming cost V 3 bases and J 0 bases; bases outside gene matches: 3. The part of the CDR3 DNA that was read is TGTGCCAGCAGCTTCCTAGCGGCTAGCACAGATACG. Amino acids: CASSFLAASTDT. The complete CDR3 reads CASSFLAASTDTQYF.